This T cell receptor (beta chain) was sequenced during a study of shared clonotypes between healthy human individuals. In this sample, this clone turned up a few times. Its specificity is not known. This CDR3 comprises 14 residues. The V and J ends lost 1 base and 5 bases respectively, with 11 bases between them. Germline assignment: CDR1 LNHDA and CDR2 SQIVND (reference sequence). Positively selected for CCR7, the CD45RO-negative cells used as naive CD8 cells excluded terminally differentiated effector memory CD45RA+ cells. Points from the study as a whole: Sampling used blood alone; tissue repertoires probably differ.

Over several immunoSEQ plates, each subset's genomic DNA was distributed in even portions. Profiling relied on immunoSEQ multiplex PCR, and the TCRdb table lists in-frame clones only, not all of them. The data show around 1.9 million clones, approximately 92% seen once. Sequencing used naive CD8+ T cells from PBMCs. This chain links TRBV19 with TRBJ1-1; no reliable D call. The TCR sequence derives from a man between 18 and 29 years old in good health. Some clones in this sample may be carry-over from other donors' samples. This CDR3 reads CASSIGLLGTEAFF. The CDR3 DNA is TGTGCCAGTAGTATAGGGCTCCTAGGGACTGAAGCTTTCTTT.